This TCR beta chain was sequenced for a study of T cells in women clearing cervical HPV infection. Study-level findings and limits: Repertoire richness, not evenness, was significantly elevated in CIN3+ cases versus controls.

MY09/MY11 PCR detected cervical HPV DNA; dot-blot assigned genotypes. The germline gives CDR1 DFQATT, CDR2 SNEGSKA (reference sequence). There are 16 residues in the CDR3. On this clone: The antigen remains unidentified. The observed sequence ends 3 residues before the CDR3 terminus, with the missing tail filled in from the germline J gene.

Data came from immunoSEQ multiplex PCR; TCRdb stores just in-frame clones and leaves some out. The sample holds 19,000 or so clones. This TCR was sampled from a woman between 18 and 70 years old with a cervical HPV16 infection that either progressed to CIN3+ or cleared (not recorded which). The chain is built from TRBV20-1 and TRBJ1-2; 9 bases align to TRBD1. The specimen was blood buffy coat. This chain's CDR3 is CSARDQTGGAPGGYTF. The sequenced part of the CDR3 DNA is TGCAGTGCTAGAGATCAAACAGGGGGCGCCCCGGGGGGC.